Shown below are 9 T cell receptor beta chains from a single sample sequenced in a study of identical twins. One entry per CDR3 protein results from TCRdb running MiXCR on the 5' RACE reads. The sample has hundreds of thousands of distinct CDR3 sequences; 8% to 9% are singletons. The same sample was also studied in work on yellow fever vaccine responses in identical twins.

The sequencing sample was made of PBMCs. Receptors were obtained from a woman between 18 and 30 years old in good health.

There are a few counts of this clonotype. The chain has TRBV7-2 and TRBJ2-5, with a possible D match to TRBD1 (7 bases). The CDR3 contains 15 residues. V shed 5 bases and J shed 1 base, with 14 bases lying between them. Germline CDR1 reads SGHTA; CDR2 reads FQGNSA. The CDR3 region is CASSPRGRRQETQYF. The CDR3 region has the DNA TGTGCCAGCAGCCCCAGGGGGAGGCGCCAAGAGACCCAGTACTTC.

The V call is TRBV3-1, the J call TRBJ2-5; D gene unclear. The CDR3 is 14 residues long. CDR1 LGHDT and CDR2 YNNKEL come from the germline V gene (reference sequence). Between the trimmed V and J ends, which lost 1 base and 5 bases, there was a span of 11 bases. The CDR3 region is CASSQGARQETQYF. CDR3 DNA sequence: TGTGCCAGCAGCCAAGGTGCCAGGCAGGAGACCCAGTACTTC.

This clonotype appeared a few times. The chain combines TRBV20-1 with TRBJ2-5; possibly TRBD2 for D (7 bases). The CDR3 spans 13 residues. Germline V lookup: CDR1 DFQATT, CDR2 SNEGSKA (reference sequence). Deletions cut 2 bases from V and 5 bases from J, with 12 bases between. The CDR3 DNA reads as TGCAGTGCTAGACAGGGAGGGGGGGAGACCCAGTACTTC. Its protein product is CSARQGGGETQYF.

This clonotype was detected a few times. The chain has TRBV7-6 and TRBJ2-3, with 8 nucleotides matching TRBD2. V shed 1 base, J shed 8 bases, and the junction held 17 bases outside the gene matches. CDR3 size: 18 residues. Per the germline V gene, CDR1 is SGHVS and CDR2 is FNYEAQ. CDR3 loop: CASSLVTAGAPLRGTQYF. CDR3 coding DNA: TGTGCCAGCAGCTTAGTTACAGCGGGGGCCCCGCTTCGGGGTACGCAGTATTTT. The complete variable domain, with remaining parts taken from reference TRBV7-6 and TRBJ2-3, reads GAGVSQSPRYKVTKRGQDVALRCDPISGHVSLYWYRQALGQGPEFLTYFNYEAQQDKSGLPNDRFSAERPEGSISTLTIQRTEQRDSAMYRCASSLVTAGAPLRGTQYFGPGTRLTVL.

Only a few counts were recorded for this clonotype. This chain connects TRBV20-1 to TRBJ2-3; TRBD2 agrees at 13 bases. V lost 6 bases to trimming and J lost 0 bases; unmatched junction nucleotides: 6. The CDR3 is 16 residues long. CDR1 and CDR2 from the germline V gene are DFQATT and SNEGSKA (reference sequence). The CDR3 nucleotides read TGCAGTGCCCCCGGACTAGCGGGGGTTAGCACAGATACGCAGTATTTT. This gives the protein CSAPGLAGVSTDTQYF.

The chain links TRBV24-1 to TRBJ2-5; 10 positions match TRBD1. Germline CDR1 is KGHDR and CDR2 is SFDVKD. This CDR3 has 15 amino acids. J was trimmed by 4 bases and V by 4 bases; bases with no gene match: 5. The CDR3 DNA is TGTGCCACCAGTGAGGGGACAGGGGTGATAGAGACCCAGTACTTC. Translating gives CATSEGTGVIETQYF.

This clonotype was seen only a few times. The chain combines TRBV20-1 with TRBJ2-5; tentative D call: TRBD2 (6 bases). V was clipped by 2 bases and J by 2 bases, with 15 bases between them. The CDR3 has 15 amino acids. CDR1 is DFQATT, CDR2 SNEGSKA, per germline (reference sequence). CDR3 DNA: TGCAGTGCTAGACCGCCTAGCGCCCATCAAGAGACCCAGTACTTC. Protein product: CSARPPSAHQETQYF.

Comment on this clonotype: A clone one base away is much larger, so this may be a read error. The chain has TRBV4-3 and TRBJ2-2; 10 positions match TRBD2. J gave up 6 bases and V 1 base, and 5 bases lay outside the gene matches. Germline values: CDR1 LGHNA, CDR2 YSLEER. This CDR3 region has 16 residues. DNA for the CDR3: TGCGCCAGCAGCCAAGCCAGCGGGAGGGTCCCCGGGGAGCTGTTTTTT. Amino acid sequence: CASSQASGRVPGELFF.

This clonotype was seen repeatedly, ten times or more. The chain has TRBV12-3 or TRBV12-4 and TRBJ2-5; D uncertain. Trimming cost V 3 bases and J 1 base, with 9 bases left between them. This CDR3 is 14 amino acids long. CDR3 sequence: CASSFDSLQETQYF. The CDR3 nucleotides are TGTGCCAGCAGTTTTGACTCGCTCCAAGAGACCCAGTACTTC.